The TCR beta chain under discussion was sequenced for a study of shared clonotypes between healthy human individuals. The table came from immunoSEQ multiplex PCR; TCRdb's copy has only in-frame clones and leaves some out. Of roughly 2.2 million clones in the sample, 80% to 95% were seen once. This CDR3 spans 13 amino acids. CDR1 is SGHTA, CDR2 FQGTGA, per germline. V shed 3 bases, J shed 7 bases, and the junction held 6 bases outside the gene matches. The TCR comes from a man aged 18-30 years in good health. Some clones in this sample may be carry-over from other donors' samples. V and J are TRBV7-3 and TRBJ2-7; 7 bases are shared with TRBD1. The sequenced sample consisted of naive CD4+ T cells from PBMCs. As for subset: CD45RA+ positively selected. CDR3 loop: CASSLQGEYEQYF. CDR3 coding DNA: TGTGCCAGCAGCTTGCAGGGGGAATATGAGCAGTACTTC.